A single sample gave rise to the 22 T cell receptor beta chains below, sequenced in a study of blood T cell repertoires in COVID-19. The protocol was immunoSEQ multiplex PCR, while the TCRdb copy is restricted to in-frame clones and leaves out a portion. The profile shows approximately 290,000 clones, around 81% of them singletons. The sequenced material came from peripheral blood. Receptors were obtained from a person in their 70s with COVID-19, enrolled during active disease.

This chain uses TRBV7-2 with TRBJ2-7; 7 positions match TRBD1. This CDR3 spans 13 amino acids. V dropped 5 bases and J dropped 2; count of bases not matched to a gene: 3. Germline V lookup: CDR1 SGHTA, CDR2 FQGNSA. Here the CDR3 DNA reads TGTGCCAGCAGCATAACAGGGGCCTACGAGCAGTACTTC. This sequence encodes CASSITGAYEQYF.

This clone turned up a few times. The rearrangement joins TRBV19 to TRBJ2-1; no firm D call. This CDR3 has 12 residues. Germline values: CDR1 LNHDA, CDR2 SQIVND (reference sequence). V was trimmed by 3 bases and J by 7 bases, leaving 7 bases between them. The CDR3 nucleotides are TGTGCCAGTAGTATCGTGAGAAATGAGCAGTTCTTC. As protein: CASSIVRNEQFF. The full variable domain, with the rest looked up from reference TRBV19 and TRBJ2-1, is DGGITQSPKYLFRKEGQNVTLSCEQNLNHDAMYWYRQDPGQGLRLIYYSQIVNDFQKGDIAEGYSVSREKKESFPLTVTSAQKNPTAFYLCASSIVRNEQFFGPGTRLTVL.

The chain carries TRBV3-1 (or the pseudogene TRBV3-2) and TRBJ1-4, with D unclear. The germline V and J ends were trimmed by 4 bases and 4 bases, with 7 bases remaining between them. CDR3 length: 13 residues. Germline loops: CDR1 LGHDT, CDR2 YNNKEL (reference sequence). The CDR3 DNA sequence: TGTGCCAGCAGCCGGTCGGTTAATGAAAAACTGTTTTTT. Residues: CASSRSVNEKLFF.

This sequence joins TRBV6-2 or TRBV6-3 and TRBJ1-1; 12 bases line up with TRBD1. The CDR3 is 18 amino acids. V was pared by 6 bases and J by 3 bases, with 14 bases of the junction left unmatched. The germline CDR1 and CDR2 sequences are MNHEY and SVGEGT. The CDR3 loop is CASSPNRDRGLGDTEAFF. CDR3 nucleotide sequence: TGTGCCAGCAGCCCTAACCGGGACAGGGGGCTTGGGGACACTGAAGCTTTCTTT.

V usage is TRBV11-2 and J usage is TRBJ1-1; possible D gene TRBD1, 6 bases. CDR1 is SGHAT and CDR2 is FQNNGV in the germline V gene. The CDR3 spans 15 residues. V lost 5 bases and J lost 1, with 14 bases in between. The CDR3 nucleotides read TGTGCCAGCAGCCTTCAGGGACAACCGAACACTGAAGCTTTCTTT. As protein: CASSLQGQPNTEAFF.

Concerning this clone: Other DNA variants within this sample encode the same CDR3. The chain couples TRBV28 to TRBJ2-6; D ambiguous. Germline CDR1 reads MDHEN; CDR2 reads SYDVKM. The CDR3 covers 13 residues. The ends were cut back, 6 bases at V and 1 base at J, with 4 bases in the middle. CDR3 sequence (DNA): TGTGCCAGCAGGAGGTCTGGGGCCAACGTCCTGACTTTC. It specifies CASRRSGANVLTF.

The V call is TRBV7-9, the J call TRBJ2-7, with 8 bases identical to TRBD1. This CDR3 is 14 amino acids long. Germline CDR1 SEHNR, CDR2 FQNEAQ (reference sequence). V lost 0 bases, J lost 9 bases, and 7 bases stayed unmatched. Here the CDR3 reads CASSLAGQDQGQYF. CDR3 DNA sequence: TGTGCCAGCAGCTTAGCGGGACAGGACCAGGGGCAGTACTTC.

This sequence joins TRBV19 and TRBJ2-5, with 11 positions matching TRBD2. Germline loops: CDR1 LNHDA, CDR2 SQIVND (reference sequence). With V trimmed by 5 bases and J by 3 bases, 8 bases remained unmatched. The CDR3 consists of 16 residues. CDR3 in amino acids: CASSPGVAGGKETQYF. CDR3 sequence (DNA): TGTGCCAGTAGTCCAGGGGTAGCGGGGGGGAAAGAGACCCAGTACTTC.

This clone was detected ten times or more. The chain combines TRBV5-4 with TRBJ1-6; D not certain. V was pared by 4 bases and J by 8 bases, with 10 bases between. Germline values: CDR1 SGHNT, CDR2 YYREEE (reference sequence). This CDR3 has 13 amino acids. In DNA, the CDR3 is TGTGCCAGCAGCGAGGAGAGGCATTCACCCCTCCACTTT. It yields the protein CASSEERHSPLHF. Combining the CDR3 with reference TRBV5-4 and TRBJ1-6 gives the whole variable domain ETGVTQSPTHLIKTRGQQVTLRCSSQSGHNTVSWYQQALGQGPQFIFQYYREEENGRGNFPPRFSGLQFPNYSSELNVNALELDDSALYLCASSEERHSPLHFGNGTRLTVT.

The chain uses TRBV28 and TRBJ1-1, with D possibly matching TRBD1 (5 bases). Germline loops: CDR1 MDHEN, CDR2 SYDVKM. V was shortened by 2 bases and J by 11 bases, with 12 bases between the two germline ends. CDR3 length: 12 amino acids. This CDR3 reads CASSLMGWGAFF. In nucleotides, the CDR3 is TGTGCCAGCAGTTTAATGGGCTGGGGCGCTTTCTTT.

This sequence joins TRBV5-1 and TRBJ2-3; 8 bases map to TRBD2. The V gene's germline CDR1 is SGHRS and CDR2 YFSETQ. Trimming removed 4 bases from V and 2 bases from J; junction bases left unmatched: 9. The CDR3 loop spans 16 amino acids. CDR3 in amino acids: CASSLGLANPTDTQYF. In nucleotides, the CDR3 is TGCGCCAGCAGCCTTGGACTAGCCAATCCCACAGATACGCAGTATTTT.

The chain employs TRBV28 and TRBJ1-5; TRBD1 matches at 8 bases. The CDR3 loop spans 17 amino acids. The V gene's germline CDR1 is MDHEN and CDR2 SYDVKM. The V segment lost 8 bases and the J segment 4 bases; nucleotides outside the gene matches: 16. As DNA, the CDR3 is TGTGCCAGCCGGGACAGGAGATTCCCCTTATCGAATCAGCCCCAGCATTTT. The encoded protein is CASRDRRFPLSNQPQHF.

V and J are TRBV4-3 and TRBJ1-2; a possible D gene is TRBD1 (6 bases). The CDR3 is 15 residues long. Germline V gives CDR1 LGHNA, CDR2 YSLEER. The V and J ends lost 7 bases and 0 bases respectively, with 15 bases between them. The CDR3 region has the DNA TGCGCCAGCAAGGCAGGGGAAGGTCCTAACTATGGCTACACCTTC. Its protein is CASKAGEGPNYGYTF.

This rearrangement joins TRBV28 to TRBJ2-7; no clear D. This CDR3 has 13 residues. The V end lost 10 bases, the J end lost 2 bases, and 15 bases lay between the germline ends. Germline CDR1 is MDHEN and CDR2 is SYDVKM. The CDR3 DNA sequence: TGTGCCACTGTGAGACACGAAGCCTACGAGCAGTACTTC. Translating gives CATVRHEAYEQYF.

J is TRBJ2-5 and V is TRBV5-6, with TRBD1 as a possible D gene (7 bases). This CDR3 is 14 amino acids long. The germline V and J ends were trimmed by 0 bases and 10 bases, with 16 bases remaining between them. The germline V gene has CDR1 SGHDT and CDR2 YYEEEE. The CDR3 DNA is TGTGCCAGCAGCTTGGTTCCCGCAGGGGGGATCCAGTACTTC. It encodes CASSLVPAGGIQYF.

The genes are TRBV6-5 and TRBJ2-5; D gene uncertain. Trimming pared 6 bases from V and 5 bases from J, leaving 19 bases between. Per germline, CDR1 MNHEY and CDR2 SVGAGI. This CDR3 region has 15 residues. CDR3 protein: CASSGIQWVEETQYF. CDR3 DNA sequence: TGTGCCAGCAGCGGAATACAGTGGGTTGAGGAGACCCAGTACTTC.

The chain couples TRBV7-6 to TRBJ2-3; tentatively, D is TRBD1 (5 bases). Germline V gene sequence: CDR1 SGHVS, CDR2 FNYEAQ. The CDR3 has 16 amino acids. Trimming removed 1 base at V and 2 bases at J, with 13 bases between. CDR3 residues: CASSLGQGTNTDTQYF. DNA of the CDR3: TGTGCCAGCAGCTTAGGCCAGGGCACTAACACAGATACGCAGTATTTT.

This chain connects TRBV27 to TRBJ2-5; D perhaps matches TRBD1 (5 bases). The CDR3 consists of 16 residues. V dropped 4 bases and J dropped 2 bases, with 17 bases sitting between them. The germline V gene has CDR1 MNHEY and CDR2 SMNVEV (reference sequence). DNA for the CDR3: TGTGCCAGCAGTTCCTACGAAACAGGCAGGCAAGAGACCCAGTACTTC. Translating gives CASSSYETGRQETQYF.

The chain links TRBV7-8 to TRBJ1-5; TRBD1 might be the D (5 bases). The ends were cut back, 5 bases at V and 11 bases at J, with 16 bases in the middle. The CDR3 is 13 amino acids. Germline V lookup: CDR1 SGHVS, CDR2 FQNEAQ. The CDR3 bases are TGTGCCAGCAGCCCAGACGCATACAGGACCCAGCATTTT. Amino acid sequence: CASSPDAYRTQHF.

This clone was recorded a few times. The chain has TRBV7-9 and TRBJ2-1; no reliable D call. V was shortened by 1 base and J by 0 bases, with 7 bases between the two germline ends. The CDR3 has 15 amino acids. Germline assignment: CDR1 SEHNR and CDR2 FQNEAQ (reference sequence). The CDR3 DNA reads TGTGCCAGCAGCTTAGTGTCCCGCTCCTACAATGAGCAGTTCTTC. Translating it yields CASSLVSRSYNEQFF.

The CDR3 DNA is TGTGCCAGCAGGGGGACAGGGCCTAATGAAAAACTGTTTTTT. It specifies CASRGTGPNEKLFF. V usage is TRBV2 and J usage is TRBJ1-4; TRBD1 matches at 9 bases. In germline, CDR1 is SNHLY, CDR2 FYNNEI. The CDR3 consists of 14 residues. The ends lost 6 bases at V and 3 bases at J; junction bases unmatched: 2.

The chain couples TRBV23-1 to TRBJ1-1; TRBD1 matches at 7 bases. TRBV23-1 is an ORF, and what it does is uncertain. V dropped 4 bases and J dropped 5; count of bases not matched to a gene: 7. The CDR3 has 14 amino acids. CDR3 amino acids: CASSPHRGGTEAFF. The CDR3 DNA reads TGCGCCAGCAGTCCGCACAGGGGTGGTACTGAAGCTTTCTTT.